This is a list of T cell receptor beta chains from one sample in a study of blood T cell repertoires in COVID-19. Profiled with immunoSEQ multiplex PCR; TCRdb holds only in-frame clones, not every one. The repertoire holds approximately 66,000 clones, 80% to 90% seen once, with roughly 8% in the top ten. The sample taken for sequencing was peripheral blood. Receptors were obtained from a human donor with active COVID-19. The donor label of this sample is uncertain. The CDR3 runs from the conserved cysteine through the conserved F or W. The order of the fields is D gene, J gene, clone size, CDR3 length, V gene, CDR3 DNA, CDR3 protein. A D gene is named only where the DNA matches it firmly. Expanded clones get a size class; other rows say once, few or many, or leave the size out.

d_gene: TRBD2
j_gene: TRBJ2-5
abundance: few
len: 13
v_gene: TRBV10-1
CDR3nt: TGCGCCAGCGGGACTAGCGGGGAAGAGACCCAGTACTTC
CDR3aa: CASGTSGEETQYF

d_gene: .
j_gene: TRBJ2-7
abundance: .
len: 12
v_gene: TRBV28
CDR3nt: TGTGCCAGCAGTTTGCGGGTTGGCGAGCAGTACTTC
CDR3aa: CASSLRVGEQYF

d_gene: TRBD2
j_gene: TRBJ2-7
abundance: .
len: 16
v_gene: TRBV11-2
CDR3nt: TGTGCCAGCAGCTTGACTAGCGGGGGAAGCTCCTACGAGCAGTACTTC
CDR3aa: CASSLTSGGSSYEQYF

d_gene: TRBD2
j_gene: TRBJ2-7
abundance: .
len: 13
v_gene: TRBV29-1
CDR3nt: TGCAGCGTTGGGGCGGGAGCCTCCTACGAGCAGTACTTC
CDR3aa: CSVGAGASYEQYF

d_gene: .
j_gene: TRBJ1-1
abundance: .
len: 15
v_gene: TRBV6-5
CDR3nt: TGTGCCAGCAGTTACTCGGCAATTATGAACACTGAAGCTTTCTTT
CDR3aa: CASSYSAIMNTEAFF

d_gene: TRBD1
j_gene: TRBJ2-1
abundance: .
len: 13
v_gene: TRBV4-3
CDR3nt: TGCGCCAGCTCCCGGGGACAGTACAATGAGCAGTTCTTC
CDR3aa: CASSRGQYNEQFF

d_gene: TRBD2
j_gene: TRBJ2-1
abundance: .
len: 12
v_gene: TRBV6-5
CDR3nt: TGTGCCAGCGGAACCTGGGGGGGGGAGCAGTTCTTC
CDR3aa: CASGTWGGEQFF

d_gene: TRBD1
j_gene: TRBJ2-6
abundance: .
len: 18
v_gene: TRBV19
CDR3nt: TGTGCCACCTTAGGCAGGGGACAGGGGGCCTCTGGGGCCAACGTCCTGACTTTC
CDR3aa: CATLGRGQGASGANVLTF

d_gene: .
j_gene: TRBJ1-1
abundance: .
len: 13
v_gene: TRBV3-1/TRBV3-2
CDR3nt: TGTGCCAGCAGCCAATTACTTGGCACTGAAGCTTTCTTT
CDR3aa: CASSQLLGTEAFF

d_gene: .
j_gene: TRBJ1-1
abundance: .
len: 16
v_gene: TRBV18
CDR3nt: TGTGCCAGCTCACGACTACCGGGTACCCTGAACACTGAAGCTTTCTTT
CDR3aa: CASSRLPGTLNTEAFF

d_gene: .
j_gene: TRBJ2-5
abundance: once
len: 12
v_gene: TRBV29-1
CDR3nt: TGCAGCGTTGGGCAGGGGCGGGAGACCCAGTACTTC
CDR3aa: CSVGQGRETQYF

d_gene: .
j_gene: TRBJ1-1
abundance: once
len: 14
v_gene: TRBV11-2
CDR3nt: TGTGCCAGCAGCTTAATCTCTGTGAACACTGAAGCTTTCTTT
CDR3aa: CASSLISVNTEAFF

d_gene: .
j_gene: TRBJ1-6
abundance: .
len: 13
v_gene: TRBV4-3
CDR3nt: TGCGCCAGCAGCCAAGATACTGCCTCACCCCTCCACTTT
CDR3aa: CASSQDTASPLHF

d_gene: .
j_gene: TRBJ2-1
abundance: .
len: 15
v_gene: TRBV7-3
CDR3nt: TGTGCCAGCAGCGCGGGCCCCGTCTCCTACAATGAGCAGTTCTTC
CDR3aa: CASSAGPVSYNEQFF

d_gene: TRBD1
j_gene: TRBJ1-5
abundance: .
len: 15
v_gene: TRBV6-1
CDR3nt: TGTGCCAGCAGTGAAGCAGGGGGCGGATGGCAGCCCCAGCATTTT
CDR3aa: CASSEAGGGWQPQHF

d_gene: .
j_gene: TRBJ2-2
abundance: .
len: 15
v_gene: TRBV24-1
CDR3nt: TGTGCCACCAGTGAAGGGACTGAAAACACCGGGGAGCTGTTTTTT
CDR3aa: CATSEGTENTGELFF

d_gene: .
j_gene: TRBJ1-1
abundance: .
len: 14
v_gene: TRBV10-3
CDR3nt: TGTGCCATCAGTGAGTATAAGGGAGTCACTGAAGCTTTCTTT
CDR3aa: CAISEYKGVTEAFF

d_gene: .
j_gene: TRBJ1-2
abundance: .
len: 13
v_gene: TRBV6-5
CDR3nt: TGTGCCAGCAGTCTGACACCCTACTATGGCTACACCTTC
CDR3aa: CASSLTPYYGYTF

d_gene: TRBD1
j_gene: TRBJ2-7
abundance: .
len: 14
v_gene: TRBV5-4
CDR3nt: TGTGCCAGCAGCTTACAGGGGGGATCGTACGAGCAGTACTTC
CDR3aa: CASSLQGGSYEQYF

d_gene: TRBD1
j_gene: TRBJ1-2
abundance: .
len: 13
v_gene: TRBV30
CDR3nt: TGTGCCTGCAGAAACAGGGGGCCTAAGGGCTACACCTTC
CDR3aa: CACRNRGPKGYTF

d_gene: TRBD2
j_gene: TRBJ2-1
abundance: .
len: 18
v_gene: TRBV5-1
CDR3nt: TGCGCCAGCAGCTTCGGGGCACTAGCGGGAGGGTCCTACAATGAGCAGTTCTTC
CDR3aa: CASSFGALAGGSYNEQFF

d_gene: TRBD2
j_gene: TRBJ2-7
abundance: .
len: 14
v_gene: TRBV5-1
CDR3nt: TGCGCCAGCAGCTTCGGCGGGAGTCTCGTCGAGCAGTACTTC
CDR3aa: CASSFGGSLVEQYF

d_gene: .
j_gene: TRBJ1-2
abundance: .
len: 16
v_gene: TRBV28
CDR3nt: TGTGCCAGCAGTTTATTGGGGGGGCCTCGGGAGGATGGCTACACCTTC
CDR3aa: CASSLLGGPREDGYTF

d_gene: .
j_gene: TRBJ1-1
abundance: .
len: 14
v_gene: TRBV6-2/TRBV6-3
CDR3nt: TGTGCCAGCAGTTACTCAACTCTGAACACTGAAGCTTTCTTT
CDR3aa: CASSYSTLNTEAFF

d_gene: TRBD2
j_gene: TRBJ2-3
abundance: .
len: 14
v_gene: TRBV19
CDR3nt: TGTGCCAGTAGCCGGGGGGGAAGCACAGATACGCAGTATTTT
CDR3aa: CASSRGGSTDTQYF

d_gene: TRBD1
j_gene: TRBJ1-5
abundance: .
len: 15
v_gene: TRBV7-9
CDR3nt: TGTGCCAGCAGCTTAGAGAACAGGGGAGATCAGCCCCAGCATTTT
CDR3aa: CASSLENRGDQPQHF

d_gene: .
j_gene: TRBJ1-2
abundance: .
len: 13
v_gene: TRBV27
CDR3nt: TGTGCCAGCAAAAAGGCTCAACGGGATGGCTACACCTTC
CDR3aa: CASKKAQRDGYTF

d_gene: .
j_gene: TRBJ1-4
abundance: .
len: 14
v_gene: TRBV27
CDR3nt: TGTGCCAGCAGCCCGGGGGGATCTAATGAAAAACTGTTTTTT
CDR3aa: CASSPGGSNEKLFF

d_gene: .
j_gene: TRBJ1-1
abundance: .
len: 12
v_gene: TRBV6-6
CDR3nt: TGTGCCAGTGGCGGCAGGGCTAATGAAGCTTTCTTT
CDR3aa: CASGGRANEAFF

d_gene: TRBD1
j_gene: TRBJ1-6
abundance: .
len: 15
v_gene: TRBV27
CDR3nt: TGTGCCAGCAGTTACGGACAGGGCTATAATTCACCCCTCCACTTT
CDR3aa: CASSYGQGYNSPLHF

d_gene: .
j_gene: TRBJ2-7
abundance: .
len: 15
v_gene: TRBV7-2
CDR3nt: TGTGCCAGCAGCTTAGAGGGGACTCCTTCCTACGAGCAGTACTTC
CDR3aa: CASSLEGTPSYEQYF

d_gene: .
j_gene: TRBJ1-2
abundance: .
len: 13
v_gene: TRBV4-1
CDR3nt: TGCGCCAGCAGCCAAGGCCAGAACTATGGCTACACCTTC
CDR3aa: CASSQGQNYGYTF

d_gene: TRBD2
j_gene: TRBJ2-1
abundance: once
len: 15
v_gene: TRBV6-5
CDR3nt: TGTGCCAGCAGTTCGCGGGGGGGCTCCTACAATGAGCAGTTCTTC
CDR3aa: CASSSRGGSYNEQFF

d_gene: TRBD2
j_gene: TRBJ2-3
abundance: .
len: 17
v_gene: TRBV5-1
CDR3nt: TGCGCCAGCAGCTTGGTCCCCGCGGGGGATAGCACAGATACGCAGTATTTT
CDR3aa: CASSLVPAGDSTDTQYF

d_gene: TRBD1
j_gene: TRBJ1-2
abundance: .
len: 13
v_gene: TRBV5-6
CDR3nt: TGTGCCAGCAGCTCCGGGACAGTAAACGGCTACACCTTC
CDR3aa: CASSSGTVNGYTF

d_gene: TRBD1
j_gene: TRBJ2-7
abundance: .
len: 15
v_gene: TRBV7-2
CDR3nt: TGTGCCAGCAGCCCCGGGACAGGTCGGACCTACGAGCAGTACTTC
CDR3aa: CASSPGTGRTYEQYF

d_gene: .
j_gene: TRBJ1-3
abundance: .
len: 14
v_gene: TRBV28
CDR3nt: TGTGCCAGCAGTTTGAGCGGCCGGGGAAACACCATATATTTT
CDR3aa: CASSLSGRGNTIYF

d_gene: TRBD1
j_gene: TRBJ2-4
abundance: once
len: 17
v_gene: TRBV6-6
CDR3nt: TGTGCCAGCAGTCAGGGGACAGGGGGGGAGGCCAAAAACATTCAGTACTTC
CDR3aa: CASSQGTGGEAKNIQYF

d_gene: .
j_gene: TRBJ1-2
abundance: .
len: 12
v_gene: TRBV19
CDR3nt: TGTGCCAGTAGTATGACAGTCTATGGCTACACCTTC
CDR3aa: CASSMTVYGYTF

d_gene: TRBD2
j_gene: TRBJ2-3
abundance: once
len: 15
v_gene: TRBV6-4
CDR3nt: TGTGCCAGCAGTCGGAGCGGGGGCTTCACAGATACGCAGTATTTT
CDR3aa: CASSRSGGFTDTQYF

d_gene: .
j_gene: TRBJ2-7
abundance: .
len: 13
v_gene: TRBV19
CDR3nt: TGTGCCAGTCGGCGTGAGGGAACCTACGAGCAGTACTTC
CDR3aa: CASRREGTYEQYF

d_gene: .
j_gene: TRBJ2-6
abundance: .
len: 17
v_gene: TRBV24-1
CDR3nt: TGTGCCACCAGTGATTTTAACGGTAACTCTGGGGCCAACGTCCTGACTTTC
CDR3aa: CATSDFNGNSGANVLTF

d_gene: .
j_gene: TRBJ2-2
abundance: .
len: 15
v_gene: TRBV24-1
CDR3nt: TGTGCCACCAGTGCGAGACTAGCGAACACCGGGGAGCTGTTTTTT
CDR3aa: CATSARLANTGELFF

d_gene: TRBD1
j_gene: TRBJ1-1
abundance: .
len: 14
v_gene: TRBV2
CDR3nt: TGTGCCAGCAGTAAGGGACAGGGAAACACTGAAGCTTTCTTT
CDR3aa: CASSKGQGNTEAFF

d_gene: .
j_gene: TRBJ1-6
abundance: .
len: 14
v_gene: TRBV15
CDR3nt: TGTGCCACCAGGAGCGGGATCTATAATTCACCCCTCCACTTT
CDR3aa: CATRSGIYNSPLHF

d_gene: .
j_gene: TRBJ2-1
abundance: .
len: 16
v_gene: TRBV6-2/TRBV6-3
CDR3nt: TGTGCCAGCAGTCCACAGGGAAAGAGCGACGGCAATGAGCAGTTCTTC
CDR3aa: CASSPQGKSDGNEQFF

d_gene: .
j_gene: TRBJ2-2
abundance: .
len: 14
v_gene: TRBV6-5
CDR3nt: TGTGCCAGCAGTTTACAGGGTAGAACCGGGGAGCTGTTTTTT
CDR3aa: CASSLQGRTGELFF

d_gene: .
j_gene: TRBJ2-1
abundance: few
len: 15
v_gene: TRBV27
CDR3nt: TGTGCCAGCAGTCCAGAAGCGGCTCCTACAGATGAGCAGTTCTTC
CDR3aa: CASSPEAAPTDEQFF

d_gene: TRBD1
j_gene: TRBJ2-5
abundance: .
len: 15
v_gene: TRBV7-9
CDR3nt: TGTGCCAGCAGCTTAGGGGACAGGGACCAAGAGACCCAGTACTTC
CDR3aa: CASSLGDRDQETQYF

d_gene: .
j_gene: TRBJ2-5
abundance: once
len: 12
v_gene: TRBV14
CDR3nt: TGTGCCAGCAGCCAAGATCGAGTCCCCCAGTACTTC
CDR3aa: CASSQDRVPQYF

d_gene: TRBD2
j_gene: TRBJ2-1
abundance: .
len: 18
v_gene: TRBV5-8
CDR3nt: TGTGCCAGCAGCTCCCTGGGACTAGCGGGGTCTTTCTACAATGAGCAGTTCTTC
CDR3aa: CASSSLGLAGSFYNEQFF

d_gene: TRBD1
j_gene: TRBJ2-2
abundance: .
len: 15
v_gene: TRBV6-1
CDR3nt: TGTGCCAGCAGTGAAGGGACAGGGGACACCGGGGAGCTGTTTTTT
CDR3aa: CASSEGTGDTGELFF

d_gene: TRBD2
j_gene: TRBJ2-1
abundance: .
len: 16
v_gene: TRBV6-1
CDR3nt: TGTGCCAGCAGTGAAACCGGGGGGGGATCCTACAATGAGCAGTTCTTC
CDR3aa: CASSETGGGSYNEQFF

d_gene: .
j_gene: TRBJ1-4
abundance: .
len: 13
v_gene: TRBV27
CDR3nt: TGTGCCAGCAGTCCCCGGGGGACTGAAAAACTGTTTTTT
CDR3aa: CASSPRGTEKLFF

d_gene: TRBD2
j_gene: TRBJ2-3
abundance: .
len: 15
v_gene: TRBV7-3
CDR3nt: TGTGCCAGCAGCTTAGGGCTAGCGGGAGTAGATACGCAGTATTTT
CDR3aa: CASSLGLAGVDTQYF

d_gene: .
j_gene: TRBJ2-5
abundance: .
len: 16
v_gene: TRBV5-1
CDR3nt: TGCGCCAGCAGCTTGGCCAGTGGGGGGTACCAAGAGACCCAGTACTTC
CDR3aa: CASSLASGGYQETQYF

d_gene: .
j_gene: TRBJ2-7
abundance: .
len: 15
v_gene: TRBV4-2
CDR3nt: TGTGCCAGCAGCCAAGAAGCGGAGCGGACCTACGAGCAGTACTTC
CDR3aa: CASSQEAERTYEQYF

d_gene: .
j_gene: TRBJ2-2
abundance: .
len: 14
v_gene: TRBV11-2
CDR3nt: TGTGCCAGCAGCTTAATAAAGGGGGCCGGGGAGCTGTTTTTT
CDR3aa: CASSLIKGAGELFF